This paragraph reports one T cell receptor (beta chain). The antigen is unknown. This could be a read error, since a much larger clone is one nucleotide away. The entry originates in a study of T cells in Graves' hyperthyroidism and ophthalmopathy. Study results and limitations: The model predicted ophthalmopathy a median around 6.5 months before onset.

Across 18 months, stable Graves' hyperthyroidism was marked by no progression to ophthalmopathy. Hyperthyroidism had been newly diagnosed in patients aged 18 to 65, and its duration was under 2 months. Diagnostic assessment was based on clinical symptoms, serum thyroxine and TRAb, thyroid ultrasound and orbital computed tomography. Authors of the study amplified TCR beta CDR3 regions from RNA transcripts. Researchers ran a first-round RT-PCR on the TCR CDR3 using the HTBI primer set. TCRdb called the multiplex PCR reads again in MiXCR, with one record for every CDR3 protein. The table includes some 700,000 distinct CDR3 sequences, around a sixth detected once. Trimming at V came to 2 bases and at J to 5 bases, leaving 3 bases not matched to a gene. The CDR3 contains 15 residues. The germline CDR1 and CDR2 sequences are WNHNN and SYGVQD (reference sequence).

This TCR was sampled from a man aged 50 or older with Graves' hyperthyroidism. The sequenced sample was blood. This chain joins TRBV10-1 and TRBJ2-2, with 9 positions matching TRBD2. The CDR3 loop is CASSEGGRATGELFF. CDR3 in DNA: TGCGCCAGCAGTGAGGGCGGGAGGGCAACCGGGGAGCTGTTTTTT.